A single sample gave rise to the 18 T cell receptor beta chains below, sequenced in a study of T-cell memory formation after mild COVID-19. Each CDR3 protein gets one entry after TCRdb re-called the 5' RACE reads with MiXCR. The sample includes tens of thousands of distinct CDR3 sequences, over 15% of them seen just once. The specimen sequenced was PBMCs or a T cell subset sorted from them (not recorded which). Receptor source: an adult woman who had mild COVID-19 (a few samples of this study predate the infection). Cell type and time point are not known.

This clonotype has more than one count but fewer than ten. This chain connects TRBV28 to TRBJ2-3; D unclear. The CDR3 has 14 residues. Trimming removed 3 bases from V and 2 bases from J, with 9 bases in between. Per germline, CDR1 MDHEN and CDR2 SYDVKM. Here the CDR3 DNA reads TGTGCCAGCAGTTTCACACAGATCACAGATACGCAGTATTTT. Translation: CASSFTQITDTQYF.

There are a few counts of this clonotype. The chain employs TRBV6-2 or TRBV6-3 and TRBJ2-2; 10 bases map to TRBD1. V trimming: 0 bases; J trimming: 5 bases; junction bases outside the gene matches: 6. Germline CDR1 is MNHEY and CDR2 is SVGEGT. The CDR3 covers 17 residues. CDR3 sequence reads: CASSYSTGGLTTGELFF. The CDR3 nucleotides are TGTGCCAGCAGTTACTCGACAGGGGGCCTTACTACCGGGGAGCTGTTTTTT.

This clonotype was seen many times. The chain employs TRBV29-1 and TRBJ2-1; tentative D call: TRBD2 (5 bases). This CDR3 spans 15 amino acids. The germline gives CDR1 SQVTM, CDR2 ANQGSEA. Trimming removed 3 bases from V and 9 bases from J, with 21 bases in between. The CDR3 region is CSVDLGSVWVGEQFF. The CDR3 DNA is TGCAGCGTTGATCTAGGGAGCGTTTGGGTAGGTGAGCAGTTCTTC.

V gene TRBV6-6 combines with J gene TRBJ2-1; 8 bases line up with TRBD2. Germline trimming cut 2 bases from V and 2 bases from J; bases unmatched to any gene: 5. Germline values: CDR1 MNHNY, CDR2 SVGAGI (reference sequence). The CDR3 loop spans 16 amino acids. The CDR3 nucleotides are TGTGCCAGCAGTTACAGGGCGGGAGGACCCTACAATGAGCAGTTCTTC. As protein: CASSYRAGGPYNEQFF.

The J gene is TRBJ1-2, the V gene TRBV5-1; D is undetermined. With 2 bases removed from V and 1 base from J, the gap between germline ends came to 12 bases. The CDR3 sequence is 15 residues long. From germline, CDR1 is SGHRS and CDR2 YFSETQ. The CDR3 protein is CASSLRQYNNYGYTF. CDR3 coding DNA: TGCGCCAGCAGCTTACGGCAGTACAATAACTATGGCTACACCTTC.

This clonotype was seen only a few times. The chain links TRBV18 to TRBJ2-7; D unresolved. This CDR3 region has 13 residues. V shed 3 bases and J shed 3 bases, with 9 bases lying between them. The germline gives CDR1 KGHSH, CDR2 LQKENI. The DNA for the CDR3 is TGTGCCAGCTCACCTTCTCACAGCTACGAGCAGTACTTC. Its translation: CASSPSHSYEQYF.

This clonotype was detected only a few times. This chain connects TRBV29-1 to TRBJ2-1, with 9 bases identical to TRBD2. V was pared by 5 bases and J by 3 bases, with 5 bases of the junction left unmatched. The CDR3 spans 14 residues. In germline, CDR1 is SQVTM, CDR2 ANQGSEA. The CDR3 is CSVLPSGVYNEQFF. CDR3 bases: TGCAGCGTTCTTCCTAGCGGGGTCTACAATGAGCAGTTCTTC.

This clonotype occurred a few times. This chain connects TRBV4-3 to TRBJ1-4; unclear D gene. The CDR3 loop spans 16 amino acids. The V end lost 0 bases, the J end lost 2 bases, and 10 bases lay between the germline ends. Germline assignment: CDR1 LGHNA and CDR2 YSLEER. This CDR3 is CASSQESGWTNEKLFF. CDR3 nucleotide sequence: TGCGCCAGCAGCCAAGAATCGGGGTGGACTAATGAAAAACTGTTTTTT.

This clonotype occurred a few times. J is TRBJ2-1 and V is TRBV5-6; TRBD1 matches 9 bases. The CDR3 has 16 amino acids. Germline loops: CDR1 SGHDT, CDR2 YYEEEE. The V and J ends lost 5 bases and 5 bases, in that order; junction bases with no gene match: 11. The CDR3 DNA reads TGTGCCAGCAGACCTAAATGGACAGGGGAGAACAATGAGCAGTTCTTC. This encodes CASRPKWTGENNEQFF. Looking up the rest from reference TRBV5-6 and TRBJ2-1 gives the full variable domain: DAGVTQSPTHLIKTRGQQVTLRCSPKSGHDTVSWYQQALGQGPQFIFQYYEEEERQRGNFPDRFSGHQFPNYSSELNVNALLLGDSALYLCASRPKWTGENNEQFFGPGTRLTVL.

This clonotype was detected many times. The V gene is TRBV27, the J gene TRBJ2-7; 7 bases line up with TRBD1. Germline V gene lookup returns CDR1 MNHEY and CDR2 SMNVEV (reference sequence). This CDR3 has 14 residues. V trimming: 4 bases; J trimming: 4 bases; junction bases outside the gene matches: 7. This CDR3 reads CASSSGGRMYEQYF. CDR3 coding DNA: TGTGCCAGCAGTTCAGGGGGACGGATGTACGAGCAGTACTTC.

The rearrangement links TRBV2 to TRBJ2-6; D may be TRBD1 (6 bases). The CDR3 contains 16 residues. The germline V gene encodes CDR1 SNHLY and CDR2 FYNNEI. Trimming cost V 8 bases and J 1 base, with 15 bases left between them. DNA for the CDR3: TGTGCCAGCGGCCCAGGGGCTCCATCTGGGGCCAACGTCCTGACTTTC. Its translation is CASGPGAPSGANVLTF.

This chain uses TRBV7-2 with TRBJ1-2; 8 bases line up with TRBD1. The V segment lost 0 bases and the J segment 5 bases; nucleotides outside the gene matches: 8. The CDR3 has 16 residues. The V gene's germline CDR1 is SGHTA and CDR2 FQGNSA. The CDR3 is CASSLAPGQAGYGYTF. Written as DNA, the CDR3 is TGTGCCAGCAGCTTAGCTCCGGGACAGGCGGGGTATGGCTACACCTTC. The full variable domain, its missing parts supplied by reference TRBV7-2 and TRBJ1-2, is GAGVSQSPSNKVTEKGKDVELRCDPISGHTALYWYRQSLGQGLEFLIYFQGNSAPDKSGLPSDRFSAERTGGSVSTLTIQRTQQEDSAVYLCASSLAPGQAGYGYTFGSGTRLTVV.

This clonotype was seen many times. This rearrangement joins TRBV6-5 to TRBJ2-3; 10 bases agree with TRBD2. The germline gives CDR1 MNHEY, CDR2 SVGAGI. With V trimmed by 0 bases and J by 6 bases, 12 bases remained unmatched. CDR3 length: 18 residues. Here the CDR3 DNA reads TGTGCCAGCAGTTACTCGAAGGTGGGAGCGGGGGGGCCGGATACGCAGTATTTT. This gives the protein CASSYSKVGAGGPDTQYF.

The chain couples TRBV5-6 to TRBJ1-6, with TRBD1 matching over 8 bases. Germline V lookup: CDR1 SGHDT, CDR2 YYEEEE. This CDR3 is built from 16 residues. V was clipped by 4 bases and J by 0 bases; unmatched bases: 3. Here the CDR3 DNA reads TGTGCCAGCAGCGGGACAGGCGTCTCCTATAATTCACCCCTCCACTTT. Its protein product is CASSGTGVSYNSPLHF.

The rearrangement links TRBV10-3 to TRBJ1-2; 7 bases align to TRBD1. This CDR3 has 15 amino acids. The V segment lost 8 bases and the J segment 2 bases; nucleotides outside the gene matches: 11. Germline V gene sequence: CDR1 ENHRY, CDR2 SYGVKD. CDR3 amino acids: CAILVQGRTNYGYTF. The CDR3 DNA is TGTGCCATCTTGGTACAGGGGCGAACGAACTATGGCTACACCTTC.

This clonotype was observed at least ten times. This chain links TRBV5-1 with TRBJ2-1; either TRBD1 or TRBD2 may fit D (5 bases each). The length of the CDR3 is 15 residues. Trimming removed 4 bases from V and 4 bases from J, with 15 bases in between. Per the germline V gene, CDR1 is SGHRS and CDR2 is YFSETQ. In nucleotides, the CDR3 is TGCGCCAGCAGCGGGGGTGTAAACGGATACAATGAGCAGTTCTTC. It yields the protein CASSGGVNGYNEQFF.

This clonotype occurred a few times. The rearrangement links TRBV4-1 to TRBJ2-2, with 7 bases identical to TRBD2. CDR1 MGHRA and CDR2 YSYEKL come from the germline V gene. The trim removed 4 bases at V and 7 bases at J, leaving 3 bases unmatched. The CDR3 sequence is 13 residues long. The CDR3 loop reads CASSPGEGGELFF. The CDR3 region has the DNA TGCGCCAGCAGCCCTGGGGAGGGCGGGGAGCTGTTTTTT.

This chain links TRBV20-1 with TRBJ1-1; maybe TRBD1 (5 bases). Germline-derived CDR1 and CDR2 are DFQATT and SNEGSKA (reference sequence). The CDR3 totals 11 residues. V was cut by 6 bases and J by 3 bases, with 8 bases left in between. This chain's CDR3 is CSAARDTEAFF. Here the CDR3 DNA reads TGCAGTGCCGCCAGGGACACTGAAGCTTTCTTT.